Presented here are 20 T cell receptor beta chains from one specimen sequenced in a study of shared clonotypes between healthy human individuals. Assay: immunoSEQ multiplex PCR; the TCRdb copy retains only in-frame clones and omits some. The table lists a few million clones, 80% to 95% of them singletons. The material sequenced was naive CD4+ T cells from PBMCs. As to subset: CD45RA+ positively selected. The receptors stem from a man between 18 and 29 years old in good health. Some clones in this sample may be carry-over from other donors' samples.

The gene calls are TRBV7-8 and TRBJ2-5, with 8 bases aligning to TRBD2. Germline loops: CDR1 SGHVS, CDR2 FQNEAQ. This CDR3 contains 17 residues. Germline trimming cut 9 bases from V and 5 bases from J; bases unmatched to any gene: 20. This chain's CDR3 is CARRFRSEASGWETQYF. The CDR3 DNA reads TGTGCCAGAAGATTTAGGTCGGAAGCTAGCGGGTGGGAGACCCAGTACTTC.

The V call is TRBV6-5, the J call TRBJ2-1, with 9 bases that match TRBD1. J was trimmed by 4 bases and V by 7 bases; bases with no gene match: 8. Germline CDR1 is MNHEY and CDR2 is SVGAGI. The CDR3 covers 15 residues. CDR3 sequence: CASMVGQGIYNEQFF. The CDR3 DNA sequence: TGTGCCAGCATGGTGGGACAGGGCATTTACAATGAGCAGTTCTTC.

V gene TRBV7-9 combines with J gene TRBJ1-3; D is unclear. The CDR3 is 13 amino acids. Germline loops: CDR1 SEHNR, CDR2 FQNEAQ (reference sequence). With 1 base removed from V and 2 bases from J, the gap between germline ends came to 3 bases. The CDR3 DNA follows: TGTGCCAGCAGCTTAGGTCCTGGAAACACCATATATTTT. This translates into CASSLGPGNTIYF.

The rearrangement uses TRBV27 and TRBJ2-7; 12 bases line up with TRBD1. CDR1 MNHEY and CDR2 SMNVEV come from the germline V gene (reference sequence). With V trimmed by 3 bases and J by 4 bases, 7 bases remained unmatched. This CDR3 contains 16 residues. The CDR3 region is CASSFAGQGALYEQYF. CDR3 in DNA: TGTGCCAGCAGTTTTGCGGGACAGGGGGCATTATACGAGCAGTACTTC.

In this sample, this clone turned up once. The chain uses TRBV6-6 and TRBJ1-1; no clear D. There are 12 residues in the CDR3. Per germline, CDR1 MNHNY and CDR2 SVGAGI (reference sequence). Trimming took off 6 bases at V and 7 bases at J, with 12 bases between the two ends. CDR3 sequence: CASRPSGIEAFF. CDR3 sequence (DNA): TGTGCCAGCAGGCCCTCGGGAATTGAAGCTTTCTTT.

About this clone: Within the sample, other DNA sequences also encode this same CDR3. V gene TRBV5-4 combines with J gene TRBJ2-3, with D perhaps TRBD2 (6 bases). The germline CDR1 and CDR2 sequences are SGHNT and YYREEE (reference sequence). The CDR3 is 15 amino acids. V shed 4 bases and J shed 3 bases, with 15 bases lying between them. The CDR3 sequence is CASSLTSGSTDTQYF. CDR3 DNA: TGTGCCAGCAGCCTTACAAGCGGGTCGACAGATACGCAGTATTTT.

The count of this clone is one. The chain links TRBV7-9 to TRBJ2-1; 9 nucleotides line up with TRBD2. V shed 5 bases and J 3 bases; nucleotides not matched to a gene: 5. CDR3 length: 15 amino acids. Germline V CDR1 and CDR2: SEHNR, FQNEAQ (reference sequence). CDR3 in amino acids: CASSRSGGSYNEQFF. The CDR3 DNA reads TGTGCCAGCAGCCGAAGCGGGGGGAGCTACAATGAGCAGTTCTTC.

The rearrangement uses TRBV5-5 and TRBJ2-3; 7 bases map to TRBD1. The CDR3 runs 16 residues. J was trimmed by 7 bases and V by 4 bases; bases with no gene match: 15. Germline V gene data show CDR1 as SGHKS and CDR2 as YYEKEE (reference sequence). In nucleotides, the CDR3 is TGTGCCAGCAGCCTGGGACAGCTAAGTGGTTCGTATACGCAGTATTTT. It translates to CASSLGQLSGSYTQYF.

The gene calls are TRBV5-4 and TRBJ1-1; D is unclear. Germline CDR1 and CDR2: SGHNT and YYREEE (reference sequence). V lost 0 bases to trimming and J lost 6 bases, with 9 bases between them. The CDR3 runs to 13 residues. DNA of the CDR3: TGTGCCAGCAGCTTGGTGCAGAAACCTGAAGCTTTCTTT. It is translated as CASSLVQKPEAFF.

The V and J genes are TRBV2 and TRBJ2-1, with D hard to call. Trimming cost V 6 bases and J 5 bases, with 14 bases left between them. CDR3 length equals 14 residues. In germline, CDR1 is SNHLY, CDR2 FYNNEI. DNA of the CDR3: TGTGCCAGCAGCCTCATTTGGGGTCACAATGAGCAGTTCTTC. It specifies CASSLIWGHNEQFF.

In regard to this clone: The sample carries other DNA sequences with the same CDR3. The V call is TRBV28, the J call TRBJ2-7; D uncertain. Per germline, CDR1 MDHEN and CDR2 SYDVKM. Trimming cost V 2 bases and J 2 bases, with 7 bases left between them. This CDR3 comprises 13 residues. As DNA, the CDR3 is TGTGCCAGCAGTTTAATCGGACCCTACGAGCAGTACTTC. This encodes CASSLIGPYEQYF.

This clone is a singleton in its sample. V is TRBV6-6 and J is TRBJ2-7; 12 bases fit TRBD1. The CDR3 extends over 15 amino acids. Germline CDR1 reads MNHNY; CDR2 reads SVGAGI (reference sequence). V lost 7 bases, J lost 6 bases, and 10 bases stayed unmatched. The CDR3 coding sequence is TGTGCCAGCATAAAACCCGGGACAGGGGGCCGCGAGCAGTACTTC. Translating it yields CASIKPGTGGREQYF.

This sequence joins TRBV15 and TRBJ2-1, with a tentative D call TRBD1 (5 bases). CDR1 and CDR2 (germline): LNHNV, YYDKDF (reference sequence). V dropped 8 bases and J dropped 0 bases, with 14 bases sitting between them. The CDR3 extends over 15 amino acids. As DNA, the CDR3 is TGTGCCACCTTACAAGACAGCCCCTCCTACAATGAGCAGTTCTTC. Its protein is CATLQDSPSYNEQFF.

As DNA, the CDR3 is TGTGCCAGCAGCACCCTAGGTGACACCATATATTTT. It encodes CASSTLGDTIYF. The gene calls are TRBV6-5 and TRBJ1-3, with no clear D. Looked up from germline, CDR1 is MNHEY and CDR2 is SVGAGI. There are 12 residues in the CDR3. The V and J ends lost 6 bases and 8 bases respectively, with 11 bases between them.

This rearrangement joins TRBV28 to TRBJ1-2; 9 positions match TRBD1. The CDR3 consists of 14 residues. V shed 4 bases, J shed 4 bases, and the junction held 4 bases outside the gene matches. Germline CDR1 MDHEN, CDR2 SYDVKM. The CDR3 here is CASSSRTGVYGYTF. CDR3 DNA sequence: TGTGCCAGCAGTTCCCGGACAGGGGTCTATGGCTACACCTTC.

This rearrangement joins TRBV4-1 to TRBJ2-7; D not resolved. Trimming took 2 bases from V and 4 from J, leaving 24 bases between them. Germline CDR1 and CDR2: MGHRA and YSYEKL. The CDR3 sequence is 18 residues long. CDR3 residues: CASSQHPTPVQRTYEQYF. Written as DNA, the CDR3 is TGCGCCAGCAGCCAACATCCGACCCCCGTGCAAAGAACTTACGAGCAGTACTTC.

The chain uses TRBV4-1 and TRBJ1-6; D not resolved. V was cut by 6 bases and J by 9 bases, with 15 bases left in between. The CDR3 covers 14 residues. Germline lookup yields CDR1 MGHRA and CDR2 YSYEKL. CDR3 sequence reads: CASSQEGESSPLHF. The CDR3 DNA reads as TGCGCCAGCAGTCAGGAGGGCGAGAGTTCACCCCTCCACTTT.

Points on this clone: The sample carries other DNA sequences with the same CDR3. The J gene is TRBJ1-5, the V gene TRBV6-6; weak D call: TRBD1 (5 bases). The ends were cut back, 8 bases at V and 2 bases at J, with 10 bases in the middle. Germline V gives CDR1 MNHNY, CDR2 SVGAGI (reference sequence). The CDR3 is 13 amino acids. The CDR3 sequence is CASSPRGNQPQHF. CDR3 in DNA: TGTGCCAGCTCACCCAGGGGCAATCAGCCCCAGCATTTT.

The chain joins TRBV18 to TRBJ2-7; tentatively, D is TRBD1 (7 bases). CDR3 length: 16 amino acids. V was shortened by 3 bases and J by 3 bases, with 18 bases between the two germline ends. Looked up from germline, CDR1 is KGHSH and CDR2 is LQKENI. CDR3 loop: CASSPTGGTANYEQYF. The CDR3 DNA reads as TGTGCCAGCTCACCTACCGGCGGGACAGCTAACTACGAGCAGTACTTC.

The rearrangement uses TRBV2 and TRBJ2-5, with 16 positions matching TRBD2. The germline CDR1 and CDR2 sequences are SNHLY and FYNNEI. With V trimmed by 4 bases and J by 4 bases, 12 bases remained unmatched. This CDR3 has 19 residues. This chain's CDR3 is CASSASGLAGGPRRETQYF. The CDR3 DNA reads as TGTGCCAGCAGTGCTTCGGGACTAGCGGGAGGGCCACGACGAGAGACCCAGTACTTC.